This paragraph covers one TCR beta chain sequence. Its cognate antigen is unknown. The entry originates in a study of long-term antiretroviral therapy in people with HIV. Findings and limits, study-wide: The data indicate that diversity increased after ART but remained below transplant donor controls. Clonal populations expanded prior to ART predominated within the repertoire at all time points.

Germline V gene lookup returns CDR1 LNHDA and CDR2 SQIVND (reference sequence). The CDR3 has 14 residues. Deletions cut 6 bases from V and 7 bases from J, with 16 bases between. Sequencing used immunoSEQ v3.0 at survey level. Assay: immunoSEQ multiplex PCR; the TCRdb copy retains only in-frame clones and omits some. The profile shows 25,000 to 35,000 clones, 97% of them singletons. This chain uses TRBV19 with TRBJ1-3, with D hard to call. Sequenced material: unsorted PBMCs, taken 6.9 years after starting antiretroviral therapy. The sequence was collected from a man aged 25-45 years with HIV. The CDR3 loop reads CASSHRVLRNTIYF. DNA for the CDR3: TGTGCCAGTAGCCACCGCGTGTTGAGGAACACCATATATTTT.